The present T cell receptor (beta chain) was sequenced within a study of beta chain features in type 1 diabetes. Study-wide results and limits: TCRB repertoires of naive, central memory and Treg cells appeared more similar among patients than among healthy donors. Sequencing of cDNA might inflate the share of cells that strongly express TCR.

As to this clone: What it binds is unknown.

The isolated RNA, all of it, was reverse transcribed, so expressed TCRB transcripts were what got sequenced. Assay: immunoSEQ multiplex PCR; the TCRdb copy retains only in-frame clones and omits some. Of 250,000 to 350,000 clones in the sample, around 15% were seen once. The authors took one heparinised blood draw, averaging approximately 120 mL, from each donor. All of the sorted populations showed purity greater than 95%. Trimming at V came to 1 base and at J to 14 bases, leaving 9 bases not matched to a gene. The V gene's germline CDR1 is SGHTA and CDR2 FQGNSA. The CDR3 length is 13 residues. The rearrangement links TRBV7-2 to TRBJ2-3, with 7 nucleotides matching TRBD2. This TCR was sampled from a man aged 25 to 40 in good health. The sample consisted of central memory CD4+ T cells from blood. CDR3 bases: TGTGCCAGCAGCTTAGGAGTTAGCGGGTTCGGGTATTTT. Amino acid sequence: CASSLGVSGFGYF.